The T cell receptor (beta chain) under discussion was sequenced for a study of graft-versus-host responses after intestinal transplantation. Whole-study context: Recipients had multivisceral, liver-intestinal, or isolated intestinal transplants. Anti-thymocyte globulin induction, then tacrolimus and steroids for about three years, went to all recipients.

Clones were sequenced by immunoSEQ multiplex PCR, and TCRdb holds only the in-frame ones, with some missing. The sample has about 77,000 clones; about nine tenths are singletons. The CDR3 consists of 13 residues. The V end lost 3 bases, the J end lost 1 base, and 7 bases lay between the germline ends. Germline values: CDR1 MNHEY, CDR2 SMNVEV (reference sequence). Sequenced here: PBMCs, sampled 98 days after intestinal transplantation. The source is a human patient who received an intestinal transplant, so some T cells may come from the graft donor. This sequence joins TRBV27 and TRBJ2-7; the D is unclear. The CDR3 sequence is CASSFSGSYEQYF. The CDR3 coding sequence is TGTGCCAGCAGTTTTTCAGGATCCTACGAGCAGTACTTC.